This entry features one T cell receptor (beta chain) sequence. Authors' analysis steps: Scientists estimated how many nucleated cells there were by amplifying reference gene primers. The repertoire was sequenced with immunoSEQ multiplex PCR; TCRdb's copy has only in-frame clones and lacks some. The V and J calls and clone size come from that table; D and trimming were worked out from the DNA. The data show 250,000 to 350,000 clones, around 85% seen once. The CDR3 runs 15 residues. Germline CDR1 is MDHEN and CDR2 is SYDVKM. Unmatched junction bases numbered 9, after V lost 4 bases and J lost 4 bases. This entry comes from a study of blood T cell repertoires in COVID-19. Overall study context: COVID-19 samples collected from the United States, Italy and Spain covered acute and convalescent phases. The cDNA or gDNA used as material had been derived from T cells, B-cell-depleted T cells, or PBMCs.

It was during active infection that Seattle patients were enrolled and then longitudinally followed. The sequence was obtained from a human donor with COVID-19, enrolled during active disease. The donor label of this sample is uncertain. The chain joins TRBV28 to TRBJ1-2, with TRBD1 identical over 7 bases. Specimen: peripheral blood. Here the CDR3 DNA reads TGTGCCAGCAGTTCACAGGGGACTCATCTCTATGGCTACACCTTC. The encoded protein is CASSSQGTHLYGYTF.